This TCR beta chain was recorded in a study of shared clonotypes between healthy human individuals. Findings and caveats of the study: How much donors shared clonotypes was expected to be affected by sequencing depth.

Libraries were prepared by immunoSEQ multiplex PCR; TCRdb keeps only in-frame clonotypes and omits some of them. The repertoire holds about 1.5 million clones, with 95% to 99% as singletons. Turning to this clone: Its antigen is as yet unknown.

The CDR3 loop spans 14 amino acids. V shed 0 bases and J shed 5 bases, with 12 bases lying between them. Germline CDR1 SGHRS, CDR2 YFSETQ. J is TRBJ2-7 and V is TRBV5-1; maybe TRBD2 (6 bases). Sequenced input: naive CD4+ T cells sorted from blood. The subset was: CD45RA+ positively selected. This TCR derives from a man aged 25 to 40 in good health. This CDR3 reads CASSLGDFSHEQYF. The CDR3 coding sequence is TGCGCCAGCAGCTTGGGGGACTTTTCCCACGAGCAGTACTTC.